This TCR beta chain is drawn from a study of neurological immune-mediated disorders. TCRdb ran MiXCR on the 5' RACE reads and lists one entry per CDR3 protein. The sample has about 69,000 distinct CDR3 sequences, approximately 4.1% seen once. This clonotype was seen repeatedly, ten times or more. The CDR3 is 13 amino acids. The V gene lost 0 bases and the J gene lost 8 bases, with 10 bases spanning the gap. The chain employs TRBV12-3 or TRBV12-4 and TRBJ1-2; D unresolved. Source material: PBMCs. The sequence was obtained from a man younger than 40 with multiple sclerosis. The CDR3 sequence is CASSLARVGGYTF. The DNA of the CDR3 is TGTGCCAGCAGTTTAGCTCGGGTTGGCGGCTACACCTTC.